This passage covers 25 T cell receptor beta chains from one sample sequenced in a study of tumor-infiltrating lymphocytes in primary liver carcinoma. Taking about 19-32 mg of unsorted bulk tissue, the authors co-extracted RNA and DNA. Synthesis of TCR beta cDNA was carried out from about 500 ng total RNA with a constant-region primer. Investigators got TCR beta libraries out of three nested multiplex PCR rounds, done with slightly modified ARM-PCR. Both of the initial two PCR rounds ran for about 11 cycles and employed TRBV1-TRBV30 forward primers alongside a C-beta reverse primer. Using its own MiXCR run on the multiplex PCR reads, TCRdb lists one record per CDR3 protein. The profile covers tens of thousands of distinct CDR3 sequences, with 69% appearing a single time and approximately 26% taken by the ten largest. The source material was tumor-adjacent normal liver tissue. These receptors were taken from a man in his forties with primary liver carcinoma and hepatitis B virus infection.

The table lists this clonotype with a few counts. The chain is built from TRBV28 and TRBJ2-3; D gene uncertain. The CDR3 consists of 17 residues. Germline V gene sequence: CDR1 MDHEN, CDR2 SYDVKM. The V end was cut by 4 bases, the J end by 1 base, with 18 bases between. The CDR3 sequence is CASSSPRSGAGTDTQYF. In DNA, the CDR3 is TGTGCCAGCAGTTCCCCTAGGTCGGGCGCTGGCACAGATACGCAGTATTTT.

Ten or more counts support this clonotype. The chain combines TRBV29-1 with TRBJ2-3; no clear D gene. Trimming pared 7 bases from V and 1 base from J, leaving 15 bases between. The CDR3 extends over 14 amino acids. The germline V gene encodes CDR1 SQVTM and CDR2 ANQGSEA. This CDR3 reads CSARAARGTDTQYF. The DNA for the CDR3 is TGCAGCGCCAGAGCCGCTCGGGGCACAGATACGCAGTATTTT.

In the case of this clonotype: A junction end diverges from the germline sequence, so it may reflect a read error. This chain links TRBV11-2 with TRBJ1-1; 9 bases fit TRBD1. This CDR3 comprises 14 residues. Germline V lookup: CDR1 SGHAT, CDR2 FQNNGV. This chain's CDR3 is CVSSRDRVMIETFF. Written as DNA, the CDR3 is TGTGTCAGCAGCCGGGACAGGGTAATGATTGAAACTTTCTTT.

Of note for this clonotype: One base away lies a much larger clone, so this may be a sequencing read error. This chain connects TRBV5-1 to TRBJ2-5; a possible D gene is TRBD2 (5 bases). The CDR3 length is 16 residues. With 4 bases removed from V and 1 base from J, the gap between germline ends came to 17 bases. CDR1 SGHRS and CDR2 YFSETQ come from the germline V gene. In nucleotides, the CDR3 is TGCGCCAGCAGCATCAACAAGAGCGGAAGCCAAGAGACCCAGTACTTC. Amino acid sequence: CASSINKSGSQETQYF.

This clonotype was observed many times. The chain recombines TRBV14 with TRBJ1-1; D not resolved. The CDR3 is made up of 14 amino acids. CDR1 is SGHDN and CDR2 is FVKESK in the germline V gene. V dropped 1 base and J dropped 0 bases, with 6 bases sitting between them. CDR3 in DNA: TGTGCCAGCAGCCAAGCAGATTTGAACACTGAAGCTTTCTTT. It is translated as CASSQADLNTEAFF. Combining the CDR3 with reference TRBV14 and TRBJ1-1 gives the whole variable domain EAGVTQFPSHSVIEKGQTVTLRCDPISGHDNLYWYRRVMGKEIKFLLHFVKESKQDESGMPNNRFLAERTGGTYSTLKVQPAELEDSGVYFCASSQADLNTEAFFGQGTRLTVV.

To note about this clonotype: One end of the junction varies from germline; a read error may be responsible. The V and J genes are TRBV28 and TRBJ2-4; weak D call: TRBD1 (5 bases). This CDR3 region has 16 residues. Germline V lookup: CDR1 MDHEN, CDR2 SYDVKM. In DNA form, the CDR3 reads TGTGCCTGCAGTTTATCAGACAGTCCGTTTAGAAACATTCAGTACTTC. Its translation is CACSLSDSPFRNIQYF.

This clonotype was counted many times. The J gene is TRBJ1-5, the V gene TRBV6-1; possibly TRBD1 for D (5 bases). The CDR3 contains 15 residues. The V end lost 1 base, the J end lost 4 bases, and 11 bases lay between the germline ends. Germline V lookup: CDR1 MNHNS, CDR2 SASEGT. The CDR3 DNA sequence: TGTGCCAGCAGTGAAGGGCAGGGCCAAAATCAGCCCCAGCATTTT. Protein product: CASSEGQGQNQPQHF.

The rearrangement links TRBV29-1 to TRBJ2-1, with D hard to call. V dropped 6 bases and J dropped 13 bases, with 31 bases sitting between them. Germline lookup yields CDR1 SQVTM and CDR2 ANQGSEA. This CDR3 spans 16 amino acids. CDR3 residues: CSVATLRPWSCQDQFF. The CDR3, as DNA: TGCAGCGTCGCCACGCTCCGGCCCTGGTCCTGTCAAGATCAGTTCTTC.

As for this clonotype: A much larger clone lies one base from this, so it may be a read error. CDR3 region: CASSPPLGRDMQYF. CDR3 DNA sequence: TGTGCCAGCAGTCCTCCTTTGGGCCGGGATATGCAGTATTTT. This chain uses TRBV6-5 with TRBJ2-3, with a tentative D call TRBD2 (5 bases). CDR3 length: 14 residues. Germline V gene data show CDR1 as MNHEY and CDR2 as SVGAGI.

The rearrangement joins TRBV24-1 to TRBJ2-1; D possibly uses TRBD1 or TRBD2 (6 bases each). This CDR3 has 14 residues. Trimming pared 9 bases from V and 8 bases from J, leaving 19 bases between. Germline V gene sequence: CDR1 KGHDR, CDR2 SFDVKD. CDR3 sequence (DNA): TGTGCCACCGAGGAACAGGGAGGAGGAGATGAGCAGTTCTTC. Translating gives CATEEQGGGDEQFF.

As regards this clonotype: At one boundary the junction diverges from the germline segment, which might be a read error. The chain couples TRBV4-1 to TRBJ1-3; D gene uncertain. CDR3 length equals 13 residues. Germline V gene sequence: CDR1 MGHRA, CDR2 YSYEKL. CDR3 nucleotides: TGCGCCAGCAGGCAAGATCTCGGAGATACTATATATTTT. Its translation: CASRQDLGDTIYF.

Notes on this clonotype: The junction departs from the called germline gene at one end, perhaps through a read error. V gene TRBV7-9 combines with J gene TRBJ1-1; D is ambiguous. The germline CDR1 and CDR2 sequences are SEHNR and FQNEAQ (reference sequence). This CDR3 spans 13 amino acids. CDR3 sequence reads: CASSLGMNTEALF. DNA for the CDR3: TGTGCCAGCAGCTTAGGTATGAACACTGAAGCTTTATTT.

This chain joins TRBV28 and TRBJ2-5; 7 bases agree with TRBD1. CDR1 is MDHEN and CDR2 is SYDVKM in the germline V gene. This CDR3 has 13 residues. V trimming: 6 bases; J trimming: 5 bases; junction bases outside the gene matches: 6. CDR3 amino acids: CASSPDRDETQYF. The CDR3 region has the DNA TGTGCCAGCAGCCCCGACAGGGATGAGACCCAGTACTTC.

This CDR3 reads CASGDTVTGNEQYF. The CDR3, as DNA: TGTGCCAGCGGCGATACCGTGACAGGGAACGAGCAGTACTTC. The chain carries TRBV2 and TRBJ2-7, with TRBD1 identical over 7 bases. Per the germline V gene, CDR1 is SNHLY and CDR2 is FYNNEI. V lost 8 bases, J lost 5 bases, and 12 bases stayed unmatched. The CDR3 sequence is 14 residues long.

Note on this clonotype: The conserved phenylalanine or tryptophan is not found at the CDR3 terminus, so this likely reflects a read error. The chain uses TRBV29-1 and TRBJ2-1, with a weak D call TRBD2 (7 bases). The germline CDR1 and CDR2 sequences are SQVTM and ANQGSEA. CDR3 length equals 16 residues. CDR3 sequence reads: CSVQGGAGSSYNEQFS. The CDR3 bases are TGCAGCGTTCAAGGGGGAGCGGGGAGCTCCTACAATGAACAGTTCTCC.

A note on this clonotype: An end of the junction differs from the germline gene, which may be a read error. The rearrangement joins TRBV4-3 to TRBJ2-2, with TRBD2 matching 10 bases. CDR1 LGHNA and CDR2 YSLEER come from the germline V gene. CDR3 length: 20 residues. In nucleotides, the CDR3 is TGCGCCAACAGCCAATATCTATTCATCGGTCTAGCGGGAGACACCGGGGAGCTGTTTTTT. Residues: CANSQYLFIGLAGDTGELFF.

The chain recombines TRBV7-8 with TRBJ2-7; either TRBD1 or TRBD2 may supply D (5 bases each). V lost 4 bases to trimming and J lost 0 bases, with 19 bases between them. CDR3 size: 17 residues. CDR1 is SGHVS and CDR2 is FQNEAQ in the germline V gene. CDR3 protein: CASSSQGSGTDSYEQYF. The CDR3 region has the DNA TGTGCCAGCAGCTCACAAGGGTCAGGGACCGACTCCTACGAGCAGTACTTC.

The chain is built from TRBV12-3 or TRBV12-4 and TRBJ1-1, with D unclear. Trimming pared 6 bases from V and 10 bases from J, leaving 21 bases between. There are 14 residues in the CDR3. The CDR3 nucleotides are TGTGCCAGCAGGAGTGAGACGGTGAACATTGGAGCTTTCTTT. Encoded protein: CASRSETVNIGAFF.

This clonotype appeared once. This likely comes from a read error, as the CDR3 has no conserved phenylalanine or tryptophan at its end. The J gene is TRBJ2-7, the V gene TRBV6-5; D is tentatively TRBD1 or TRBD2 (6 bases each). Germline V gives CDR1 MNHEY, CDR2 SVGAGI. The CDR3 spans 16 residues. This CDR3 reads CASSSLHGGRPYEQYL. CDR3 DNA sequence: TGTGCCAGCAGCTCCCTTCATGGGGGGCGACCCTACGAACAGTACTTA.

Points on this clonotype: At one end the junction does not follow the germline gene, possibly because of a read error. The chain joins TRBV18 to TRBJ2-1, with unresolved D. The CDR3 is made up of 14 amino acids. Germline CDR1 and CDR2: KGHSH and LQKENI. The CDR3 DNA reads TGTGCCAGCTCACGTGACTCCTCCCACAATGAGCAGTTCTTC. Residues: CASSRDSSHNEQFF.

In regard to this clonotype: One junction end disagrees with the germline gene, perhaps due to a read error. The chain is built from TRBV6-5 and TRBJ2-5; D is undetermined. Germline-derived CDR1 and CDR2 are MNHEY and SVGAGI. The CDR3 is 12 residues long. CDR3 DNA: TGTACCAGCAGTTACTCACAAGAGACCCAGAACTTC. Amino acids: CTSSYSQETQNF.

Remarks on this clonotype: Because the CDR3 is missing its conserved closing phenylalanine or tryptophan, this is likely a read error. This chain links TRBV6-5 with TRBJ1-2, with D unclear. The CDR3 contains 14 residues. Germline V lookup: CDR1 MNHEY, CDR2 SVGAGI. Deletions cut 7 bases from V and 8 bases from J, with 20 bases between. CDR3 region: CASTQKGRSGGYTL. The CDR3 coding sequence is TGTGCCAGCACTCAGAAAGGCAGGTCGGGAGGCTACACCTTA.

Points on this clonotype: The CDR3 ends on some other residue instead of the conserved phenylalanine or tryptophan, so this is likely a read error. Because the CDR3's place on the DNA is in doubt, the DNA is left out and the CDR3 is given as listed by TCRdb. The CDR3: CASSLAGEIYNEQLI. The chain carries TRBV11-1 and TRBJ2-1. With termini counted, the CDR3 has 15 amino acids. CDR1 SGHAT and CDR2 FQDESV come from the germline V gene (reference sequence).

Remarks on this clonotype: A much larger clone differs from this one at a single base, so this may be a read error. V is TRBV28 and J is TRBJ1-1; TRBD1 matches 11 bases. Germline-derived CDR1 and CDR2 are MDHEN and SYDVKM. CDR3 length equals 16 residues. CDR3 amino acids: CASSPWTGGMNTETFF. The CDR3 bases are TGTGCCAGCAGTCCGTGGACAGGGGGCATGAACACTGAAACTTTCTTT. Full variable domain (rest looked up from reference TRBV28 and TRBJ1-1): DVKVTQSSRYLVKRTGEKVFLECVQDMDHENMFWYRQDPGLGLRLIYFSYDVKMKEKGDIPEGYSVSREKKERFSLILESASTNQTSMYLCASSPWTGGMNTETFFGQGTRLTVV.

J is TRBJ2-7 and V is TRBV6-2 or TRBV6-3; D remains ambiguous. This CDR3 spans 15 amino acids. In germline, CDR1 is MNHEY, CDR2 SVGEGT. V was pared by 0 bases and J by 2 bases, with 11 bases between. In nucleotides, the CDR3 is TGTGCCAGCAGTTACTCCGGTGATAGCCCCTACGAGCAGTACTTC. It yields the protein CASSYSGDSPYEQYF.